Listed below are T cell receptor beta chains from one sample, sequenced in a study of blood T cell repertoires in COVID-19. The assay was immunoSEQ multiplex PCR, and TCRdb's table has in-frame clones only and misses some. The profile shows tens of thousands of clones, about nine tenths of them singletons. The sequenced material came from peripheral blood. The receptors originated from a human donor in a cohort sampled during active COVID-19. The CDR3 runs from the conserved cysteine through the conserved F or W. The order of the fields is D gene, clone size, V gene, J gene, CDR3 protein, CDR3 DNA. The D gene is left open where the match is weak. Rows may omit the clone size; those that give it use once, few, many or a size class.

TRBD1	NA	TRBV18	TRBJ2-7	CASSPLRQGDREQYF	TGTGCCAGCTCACCACTCCGACAGGGAGATCGCGAGCAGTACTTC
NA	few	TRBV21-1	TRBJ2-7	CASSKVALAGEQYF	TGTGCCAGCAGCAAAGTGGCACTAGCGGGAGAGCAGTACTTC
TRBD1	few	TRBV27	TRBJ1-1	CASSLRVEGASRRNTEAFF	TGTGCCAGCAGTTTAAGGGTTGAGGGGGCGTCTCGCAGGAACACTGAAGCTTTCTTT
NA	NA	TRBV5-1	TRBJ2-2	CASRPQGINTGELFF	TGCGCCAGCAGGCCACAGGGTATTAACACCGGGGAGCTGTTTTTT
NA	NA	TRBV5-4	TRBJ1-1	CASSKNLGGTEAFF	TGTGCCAGCAGCAAAAATTTAGGGGGCACTGAAGCTTTCTTT
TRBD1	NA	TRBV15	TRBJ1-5	CATSTHPGGINQPQHF	TGTGCCACCAGCACTCACCCAGGGGGGATCAATCAGCCCCAGCATTTT
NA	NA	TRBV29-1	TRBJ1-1	CSVGGGTEAFF	TGCAGCGTTGGGGGGGGCACTGAAGCTTTCTTT
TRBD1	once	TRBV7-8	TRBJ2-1	CASSLPDRVTEQFF	TGTGCCAGCAGCTTACCTGACAGGGTTACTGAGCAGTTCTTC
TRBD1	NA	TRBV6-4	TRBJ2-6	CASSRDSSGANVLTF	TGTGCCAGCAGTCGGGACAGCTCTGGGGCCAACGTCCTGACTTTC
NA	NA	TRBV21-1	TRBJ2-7	CASSTESRAGVGEQYF	TGTGCCAGCAGCACAGAATCTCGAGCGGGAGTGGGAGAGCAGTACTTC
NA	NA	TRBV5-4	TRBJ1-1	CASRRQQGNTEAFF	TGTGCCAGCAGACGACAACAGGGGAACACTGAAGCTTTCTTT
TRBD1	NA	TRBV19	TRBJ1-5	CASLDRGGNQPQHF	TGTGCCAGTCTGGACAGGGGAGGCAATCAGCCCCAGCATTTT
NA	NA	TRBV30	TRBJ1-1	CAWSVGGYTEAFF	TGTGCCTGGAGTGTCGGGGGTTACACTGAAGCTTTCTTT
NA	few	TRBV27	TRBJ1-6	CASSQGGRSSYNSPLHF	TGTGCCAGCAGTCAAGGGGGACGGAGCTCCTATAATTCACCCCTCCACTTT
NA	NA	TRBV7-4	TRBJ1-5	CASSPGERSGQPQHF	TGTGCCAGCAGTCCAGGGGAACGGTCGGGTCAGCCCCAGCATTTT
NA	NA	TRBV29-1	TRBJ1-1	CSVEVRGGYTEAFF	TGCAGCGTTGAAGTCCGGGGGGGGTACACTGAAGCTTTCTTT
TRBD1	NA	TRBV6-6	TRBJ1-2	CASSIGQGDYGYTF	TGTGCCAGCAGTATTGGACAGGGGGACTATGGCTACACCTTC
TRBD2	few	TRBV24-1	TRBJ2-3	CATSEGTSGRTDTQYF	TGTGCCACCAGTGAGGGGACTAGCGGGAGAACAGATACGCAGTATTTT
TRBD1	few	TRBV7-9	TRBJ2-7	CASSPTGGGYEQYF	TGTGCCAGCAGCCCGACAGGGGGCGGTTACGAGCAGTACTTC
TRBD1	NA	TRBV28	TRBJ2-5	CASSPDRGGGETQYF	TGTGCCAGCAGTCCCGACAGGGGAGGAGGGGAGACCCAGTACTTC
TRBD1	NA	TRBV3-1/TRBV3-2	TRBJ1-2	CASSRGQGDYGYTF	TGTGCCAGCAGCCGAGGACAGGGGGACTATGGCTACACCTTC
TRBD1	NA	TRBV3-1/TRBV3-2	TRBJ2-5	CASSRFRDSKETQYF	TGTGCCAGCAGCCGGTTCAGGGACAGCAAAGAGACCCAGTACTTC
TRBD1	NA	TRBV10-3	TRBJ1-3	CAISESSRDRKYF	TGTGCCATCAGTGAGTCGTCCCGGGACAGGAAATATTTT
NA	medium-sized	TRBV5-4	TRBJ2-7	CASSLDVAQPSYEQYF	TGTGCCAGCAGCTTGGACGTCGCACAGCCCTCCTACGAGCAGTACTTC
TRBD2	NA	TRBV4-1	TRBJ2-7	CASSQEKRGGKYEQYF	TGCGCCAGCAGCCAAGAAAAGCGGGGAGGGAAATACGAGCAGTACTTC
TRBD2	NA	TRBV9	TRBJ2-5	CASSPTSGGIFQETQYF	TGTGCCAGCAGCCCGACTAGCGGGGGGATATTTCAAGAGACCCAGTACTTC
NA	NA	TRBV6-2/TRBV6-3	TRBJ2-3	CASSWGPDTQYF	TGTGCCAGCAGCTGGGGGCCGGATACGCAGTATTTT
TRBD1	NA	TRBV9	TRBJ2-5	CASNPGGRKQETQYF	TGTGCCAGCAACCCAGGGGGACGGAAACAAGAGACCCAGTACTTC
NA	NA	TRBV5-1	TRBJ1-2	CASRFAQTGRGYTF	TGCGCCAGCAGGTTTGCACAAACAGGGAGAGGCTACACCTTC
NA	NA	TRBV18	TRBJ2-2	CASSPTGSNTGELFF	TGTGCCAGCTCACCCACAGGGTCGAACACCGGGGAGCTGTTTTTT
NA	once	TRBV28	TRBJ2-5	CASSLHGDPNQETQYF	TGTGCCAGCAGTTTACACGGGGATCCCAACCAAGAGACCCAGTACTTC
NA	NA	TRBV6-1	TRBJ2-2	CASSETNTGELFF	TGTGCCAGCAGTGAAACTAATACCGGGGAGCTGTTTTTT
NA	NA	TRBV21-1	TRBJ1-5	CASSRHWGRRGQPQHF	TGTGCCAGCAGCAGACATTGGGGACGGCGGGGTCAGCCCCAGCATTTT
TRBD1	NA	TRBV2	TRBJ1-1	CASRRTGDNTEAFF	TGTGCCAGCAGAAGGACAGGAGATAACACTGAAGCTTTCTTT
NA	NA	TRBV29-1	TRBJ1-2	CSVERGGGYTF	TGCAGCGTTGAAAGAGGTGGGGGCTACACCTTC
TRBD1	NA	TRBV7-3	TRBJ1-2	CASSTSGQGGGYTF	TGTGCCAGCAGCACCTCGGGACAGGGCGGAGGCTACACCTTC
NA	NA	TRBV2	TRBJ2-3	CASSVEGRGPSSTDTQYF	TGTGCCAGCAGTGTTGAGGGGCGGGGGCCATCTAGCACAGATACGCAGTATTTT
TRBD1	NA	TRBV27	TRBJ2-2	CASSTTQGTGELFF	TGTGCCAGCAGCACCACACAGGGGACCGGGGAGCTGTTTTTT
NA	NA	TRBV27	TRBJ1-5	CASSSLGMPGQPQHF	TGTGCCAGCAGTTCCCTAGGGATGCCGGGGCAGCCCCAGCATTTT
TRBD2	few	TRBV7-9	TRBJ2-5	CASRGGLAGAVQETQYF	TGTGCCAGCAGGGGCGGACTAGCGGGGGCGGTACAAGAGACCCAGTACTTC
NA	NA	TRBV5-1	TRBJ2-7	CASSFQGPHYEQYF	TGCGCCAGCAGCTTCCAGGGGCCCCACTACGAGCAGTACTTC
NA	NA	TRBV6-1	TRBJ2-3	CASSELASSTDTQYF	TGTGCCAGCAGTGAGCTAGCGTCCAGCACAGATACGCAGTATTTT
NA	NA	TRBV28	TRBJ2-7	CASSSLGRGLAGKTYEQYF	TGTGCCAGCAGTTCCCTCGGCAGGGGATTAGCGGGCAAAACCTACGAGCAGTACTTC
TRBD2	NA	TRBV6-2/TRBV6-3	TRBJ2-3	CASSNPLAGRADTQYF	TGTGCCAGCAGTAACCCACTAGCGGGGCGGGCAGATACGCAGTATTTT
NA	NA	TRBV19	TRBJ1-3	CASSILGRTGNTIYF	TGTGCCAGTAGTATTTTGGGGAGGACTGGAAACACCATATATTTT
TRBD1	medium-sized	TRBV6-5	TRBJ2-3	CASSLGTASTDTQYF	TGTGCCAGCAGCCTAGGGACAGCCAGCACAGATACGCAGTATTTT
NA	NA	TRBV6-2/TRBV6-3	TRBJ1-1	CASSTPRLLNTEAFF	TGTGCCAGCAGCACGCCTAGGCTTTTGAACACTGAAGCTTTCTTT
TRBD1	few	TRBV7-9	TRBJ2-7	CASSPNRGRYEQYF	TGTGCCAGCAGCCCAAACAGGGGGCGGTACGAGCAGTACTTC
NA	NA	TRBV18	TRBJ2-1	CASSERALREQFF	TGTGCCAGCTCAGAGCGGGCCCTTCGTGAGCAGTTCTTC
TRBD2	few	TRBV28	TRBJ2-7	CASHNSGRFYEQYF	TGTGCCAGCCATAACAGCGGGAGATTCTACGAGCAGTACTTC
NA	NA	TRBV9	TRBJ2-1	CASSVGANEQFF	TGTGCCAGCAGCGTAGGAGCCAATGAGCAGTTCTTC
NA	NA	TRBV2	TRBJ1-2	CASRGGFGGYTF	TGTGCCAGCAGGGGGGGGTTCGGTGGCTACACCTTC
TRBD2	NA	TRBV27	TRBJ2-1	CASSPAGGGNEQFF	TGTGCCAGCAGTCCGGCGGGGGGTGGCAATGAGCAGTTCTTC